This entry lists 20 T cell receptor beta chains sequenced from one sample in a study. The sorted Tregs were CD4+CD25+CD127-/low cells. TCRdb re-called the 5' RACE reads through MiXCR, storing one row per CDR3 protein. The table has more than 9,000 distinct CDR3 sequences, about a sixth seen once; the top ten hold 3% to 4%. The sample was Tregs sorted from a lymph node. These receptors were taken from a female donor with breast cancer.

This clonotype has at least ten counts. V and J are TRBV9 and TRBJ2-2; 11 positions agree with TRBD2. CDR3 length equals 18 residues. V trimming: 4 bases; J trimming: 5 bases; junction bases outside the gene matches: 13. Per the germline V gene, CDR1 is SGDLS and CDR2 is YYNGEE. DNA of the CDR3: TGTGCCAGCAGCTCCAAACTAGCGGGAGTAAGAGGGACCGGGGAGCTGTTTTTT. Its translation is CASSSKLAGVRGTGELFF. The full variable domain, in which reference TRBV9 and TRBJ2-2 provide the parts outside the CDR3, is DSGVTQTPKHLITATGQRVTLRCSPRSGDLSVYWYQQSLDQGLQFLIQYYNGEERAKGNILERFSAQQFPDLHSELNLSSLELGDSALYFCASSSKLAGVRGTGELFFGEGSRLTVL.

This clonotype was observed at least ten times. This chain connects TRBV18 to TRBJ1-1; possibly TRBD1 for D (6 bases). The CDR3 sequence is 12 residues long. The germline V gene has CDR1 KGHSH and CDR2 LQKENI. Between the trimmed V and J ends, which lost 6 bases and 6 bases, there was a span of 11 bases. The CDR3 loop reads CASSRQGSEAFF. The CDR3, as DNA: TGTGCCAGCTCCCGTCAGGGGTCTGAAGCTTTCTTT. Full variable domain (outside the CDR3, taken from reference TRBV18 and TRBJ1-1): NAGVMQNPRHLVRRRGQEARLRCSPMKGHSHVYWYRQLPEEGLKFMVYLQKENIIDESGMPKERFSAEFPKEGPSILRIQQVVRGDSAAYFCASSRQGSEAFFGQGTRLTVV.

This clonotype has more than one count but fewer than ten. This may be a read error: a much more frequent sequence differs by one nucleotide. The CDR3 end shows no conserved phenylalanine or tryptophan, and so a read error is likely. This chain connects TRBV4-2 to TRBJ1-4; D gene unclear. CDR3 length equals 14 residues. Germline loops: CDR1 LGHNA, CDR2 YNFKEQ. V was pared by 4 bases and J by 0 bases, with 6 bases between. CDR3 sequence (DNA): TGTGCCAGCAGCCTTGGAGCAACTAATGAAAAACTGTTTTTA. This encodes CASSLGATNEKLFL.

Of note for this clonotype: One junction end does not reproduce the germline sequence, and a read error may be involved. The chain uses TRBV5-1 and TRBJ2-4; D is undetermined. The V gene's germline CDR1 is SGHRS and CDR2 YFSETQ. The CDR3 is 16 amino acids. This chain's CDR3 is CASSFRQDLAKNIQYF. The CDR3 DNA is TGCGCTAGCAGCTTCAGACAAGATCTAGCCAAAAACATTCAGTACTTC.

This clonotype was observed a handful of times. The chain joins TRBV19 to TRBJ2-7, with D maybe TRBD2 (5 bases). CDR1 and CDR2 (germline): LNHDA, SQIVND (reference sequence). Trimming removed 4 bases at V and 0 bases at J, with 10 bases between. This CDR3 region has 14 residues. The DNA for the CDR3 is TGTGCCAGTAGTAAGAGCGGTGTCTCCTACGAGCAGTACTTC. Its translation is CASSKSGVSYEQYF.

This clonotype has ten or more counts. The genes are TRBV5-1 and TRBJ2-3, with D tentatively TRBD1 (5 bases). CDR1 is SGHRS and CDR2 is YFSETQ in the germline V gene. CDR3 length equals 15 residues. The V and J ends lost 3 bases and 3 bases respectively, with 14 bases between them. The CDR3 DNA follows: TGCGCCAGCAGCTCGTCCACAGGTATAACAGATACGCAGTATTTT. Amino acids: CASSSSTGITDTQYF.

By frequency in the sample, this clonotype is medium-sized (0.01 to 0.1%). The V gene is TRBV5-1, the J gene TRBJ1-5, with D uncertain. The germline V gene encodes CDR1 SGHRS and CDR2 YFSETQ. Trimming pared 4 bases from V and 0 bases from J, leaving 17 bases between. The CDR3 runs to 17 residues. The CDR3 region has the DNA TGCGCCAGCAGCCCCCCGGTGGGAGGGTATAGCAATCAGCCCCAGCATTTT. It is translated as CASSPPVGGYSNQPQHF.

By sample fraction, this clonotype is medium-sized. The genes are TRBV28 and TRBJ1-2; TRBD1 might be the D (5 bases). V was pared by 5 bases and J by 4 bases, with 14 bases between. The CDR3 spans 14 residues. Germline-derived CDR1 and CDR2 are MDHEN and SYDVKM. CDR3 loop: CASSAPGRTYGYTF. DNA for the CDR3: TGTGCCAGCAGTGCCCCGGGACGGACCTATGGCTACACCTTC.

This clonotype was detected many times. This chain uses TRBV12-3 or TRBV12-4 with TRBJ1-5; D unclear. CDR3 length: 15 amino acids. Deletions cut 6 bases from V and 1 base from J, with 13 bases between. The CDR3: CASRFSTNSNQPQHF. The CDR3 DNA is TGTGCCAGCAGATTCTCGACAAACAGCAATCAGCCCCAGCATTTT.

This clonotype was observed many times. The chain combines TRBV20-1 with TRBJ2-3; 7 bases are a match to TRBD2. The CDR3 length is 16 residues. CDR1 is DFQATT, CDR2 SNEGSKA, per germline (reference sequence). Unmatched junction bases numbered 11, after V lost 3 bases and J lost 2 bases. The CDR3 bases are TGCAGTGCTAGCGGGGGGTATGCTTATACCACAGATACGCAGTATTTT. Protein product: CSASGGYAYTTDTQYF.

The V call is TRBV28, the J call TRBJ2-1; D is perhaps TRBD2 (5 bases). V lost 5 bases and J 9 bases, leaving 11 bases between the germline ends. Germline loops: CDR1 MDHEN, CDR2 SYDVKM. CDR3 length: 12 residues. As DNA, the CDR3 is TGTGCCAGCAGTCGGCGGGTCGGTGAGCAGTTCTTC. Protein product: CASSRRVGEQFF.

This clonotype is medium-sized (0.01 to 0.1%). J is TRBJ2-7 and V is TRBV5-1; the D gene is possibly TRBD1 (5 bases). The CDR3 runs 15 residues. From germline, CDR1 is SGHRS and CDR2 YFSETQ. Trimming removed 4 bases at V and 1 base at J, with 15 bases between. The CDR3 protein is CASSVTGLPSYEQYF. The CDR3 coding sequence is TGCGCCAGCAGCGTAACAGGCCTACCTTCCTACGAGCAGTACTTC.

Judged by abundance, this clonotype is medium-sized. This chain uses TRBV29-1 with TRBJ2-3, with 10 bases matching TRBD2. V was clipped by 3 bases and J by 2 bases; unmatched bases: 5. Germline CDR1 is SQVTM and CDR2 is ANQGSEA. The CDR3 totals 15 residues. This chain's CDR3 is CSVDPLAGNTDTQYF. In DNA, the CDR3 is TGCAGCGTTGACCCACTAGCGGGAAACACAGATACGCAGTATTTT.

This clonotype was observed at least ten times. The chain uses TRBV20-1 and TRBJ2-2; D is possibly TRBD2 (5 bases). This CDR3 has 18 amino acids. With 0 bases removed from V and 1 base from J, the gap between germline ends came to 18 bases. Germline-derived CDR1 and CDR2 are DFQATT and SNEGSKA (reference sequence). The CDR3 DNA reads TGCAGTGCTAGAGATGTTAGTAGCGATGCCATGAACACCGGGGAGCTGTTTTTT. Residues: CSARDVSSDAMNTGELFF.

The genes are TRBV7-2 and TRBJ2-3; a possible D gene is TRBD2 (5 bases). V lost 4 bases and J 6 bases, leaving 8 bases between the germline ends. CDR3 length: 12 amino acids. Germline V gives CDR1 SGHTA, CDR2 FQGNSA. CDR3 DNA: TGTGCCAGCAGCTCTCGAGGGGATACGCAGTATTTT. Encoded protein: CASSSRGDTQYF.

As for this clonotype: A much larger clone lies one base from this, so it may be a read error. The rearrangement joins TRBV7-2 to TRBJ1-1, with D unclear. The V end lost 1 base, the J end lost 9 bases, and 9 bases lay between the germline ends. Per germline, CDR1 SGHTA and CDR2 FQGNSA. This CDR3 is 12 amino acids long. In DNA, the CDR3 is TGTGCCAGCAGCTTAGTGTGCAGTCAAGCTTTCTTT. As protein: CASSLVCSQAFF.

There are many counts of this clonotype. The rearrangement joins TRBV7-2 to TRBJ2-3; TRBD2 might be the D (7 bases). Trimming took 3 bases from V and 4 from J, leaving 11 bases between them. Germline-derived CDR1 and CDR2 are SGHTA and FQGNSA. The CDR3 sequence is 14 residues long. The CDR3 DNA reads TGTGCCAGCAGCTTGGGGGGGGGGCCAGATACGCAGTATTTT. The encoded protein is CASSLGGGPDTQYF. The complete variable domain, with remaining parts taken from reference TRBV7-2 and TRBJ2-3, reads GAGVSQSPSNKVTEKGKDVELRCDPISGHTALYWYRQSLGQGLEFLIYFQGNSAPDKSGLPSDRFSAERTGGSVSTLTIQRTQQEDSAVYLCASSLGGGPDTQYFGPGTRLTVL.

The DNA for the CDR3 is TGTGCCAGCACCGCGATCGACAGCATGAACACTGAAGCTTTCTTT. It yields the protein CASTAIDSMNTEAFF. The V call is TRBV6-2 or TRBV6-3, the J call TRBJ1-1; a weak D match, TRBD1 (5 bases). V was clipped by 7 bases and J by 0 bases, with 15 bases between them. The CDR3 extends over 15 amino acids. Per germline, CDR1 MNHEY and CDR2 SVGEGT.

By proportion, this clonotype is medium-sized (0.01 to 0.1%). V gene TRBV5-1 combines with J gene TRBJ1-4; D uncertain. Germline V lookup: CDR1 SGHRS, CDR2 YFSETQ. The CDR3 covers 13 residues. V was pared by 4 bases and J by 5 bases, with 9 bases between. The CDR3 spells CASSPQANEKLFF. The CDR3 DNA reads as TGCGCCAGCAGCCCTCAGGCGAATGAAAAACTGTTTTTT.

This clonotype is labeled as medium-sized. The CDR3 loop is CASSSGGWGSPLHF. The CDR3 DNA is TGTGCCAGCAGTTCAGGGGGCTGGGGTTCACCCCTCCACTTT. The rearrangement joins TRBV27 to TRBJ1-6; 8 nucleotides agree with TRBD1. The germline V gene has CDR1 MNHEY and CDR2 SMNVEV (reference sequence). CDR3 length: 14 residues. The J segment lost 9 bases and the V segment lost 4 bases, leaving 5 bases of the junction unmatched.